This T cell receptor beta chain was sequenced in a study of blood T cell repertoires in COVID-19. V dropped 5 bases and J dropped 1 base, with 17 bases sitting between them. The germline V gene encodes CDR1 LNHNV and CDR2 YYDKDF (reference sequence). This CDR3 region has 16 residues. Original methodology: Amplification of reference gene primers was used by the study to estimate nucleated cell counts. Clones were sequenced by immunoSEQ multiplex PCR, and TCRdb holds only the in-frame ones, with some missing. V, J and clone size are those of that table, while D and trimming were read from the DNA. The sample consists of 350,000 or so clones, 88% of them appearing once.

Material for sequencing was PBMCs or T cells enriched from blood (not recorded which). The clonotype was recovered from a young woman who had been exposed to COVID-19. The rearrangement uses TRBV15 and TRBJ1-1, with a weak D call TRBD1 (6 bases). CDR3 loop: CATSPEWGQGNTEAFF. In DNA form, the CDR3 reads TGTGCCACCAGCCCCGAATGGGGGCAGGGGAACACTGAAGCTTTCTTT.